The 24 T cell receptor beta chains presented below share a single source sample, sequenced in a study of blood T cell repertoires in COVID-19. Data came from immunoSEQ multiplex PCR; TCRdb stores just in-frame clones and leaves some out. The sample records over 200,000 clones, about 86% being singletons. The sample consisted of PBMCs or T cells enriched from blood (not recorded which). Receptor source: a woman in her thirties who had been exposed to COVID-19.

CDR3 nucleotide sequence: TGTGCCAGCAGCGTAGTTGACAGGCCCTACAATGAGCAGTTCTTC. It translates to CASSVVDRPYNEQFF. The chain links TRBV9 to TRBJ2-1; tentatively, D is TRBD1 (6 bases). The CDR3 covers 15 residues. Germline-derived CDR1 and CDR2 are SGDLS and YYNGEE. The germline V and J ends were trimmed by 0 bases and 2 bases, with 9 bases remaining between them. Full variable domain (rest looked up from reference TRBV9 and TRBJ2-1): DSGVTQTPKHLITATGQRVTLRCSPRSGDLSVYWYQQSLDQGLQFLIQYYNGEERAKGNILERFSAQQFPDLHSELNLSSLELGDSALYFCASSVVDRPYNEQFFGPGTRLTVL.

Only a few counts were recorded for this clone. The gene calls are TRBV11-3 and TRBJ2-7; 8 bases align to TRBD2. V lost 3 bases, J lost 0 bases, and 7 bases stayed unmatched. The CDR3 has 16 residues. The germline V gene has CDR1 SGHNT and CDR2 YENEEA. This CDR3 is CASSFRGGRDSYEQYF. CDR3 bases: TGTGCCAGCAGCTTCCGCGGGGGGCGCGACTCCTACGAGCAGTACTTC.

For the CDR3, the DNA is TGCGCCAGCAGCTTGGGGGCAGGATGGGGAGGTGAAAAACTGTTTTTT. Translating it yields CASSLGAGWGGEKLFF. V usage is TRBV5-1 and J usage is TRBJ1-4, with unresolved D. Trimming removed 0 bases from V and 7 bases from J, with 16 bases in between. The CDR3 runs 16 residues. Per the germline V gene, CDR1 is SGHRS and CDR2 is YFSETQ.

The V and J genes are TRBV9 and TRBJ2-7, with a tentative D call TRBD1 (5 bases). Germline V gene lookup returns CDR1 SGDLS and CDR2 YYNGEE. V lost 4 bases, J lost 1 base, and 12 bases lay in between. The CDR3 extends over 14 amino acids. CDR3 DNA sequence: TGTGCCAGCAGCCTACAGGTCTCTTCCTACGAGCAGTACTTC. This encodes CASSLQVSSYEQYF.

The chain is built from TRBV2 and TRBJ1-1, with 7 bases aligning to TRBD1. The germline V gene encodes CDR1 SNHLY and CDR2 FYNNEI. The CDR3 totals 15 residues. V dropped 5 bases and J dropped 1; count of bases not matched to a gene: 7. The CDR3 region is CASSLIGTANTEAFF. The CDR3 nucleotides are TGTGCCAGCAGTCTCATCGGGACAGCGAACACTGAAGCTTTCTTT.

V is TRBV7-2 and J is TRBJ1-5; D call uncertain. The V end lost 5 bases, the J end lost 1 base, and 9 bases lay between the germline ends. CDR1 is SGHTA, CDR2 FQGNSA, per germline. This CDR3 contains 14 residues. DNA of the CDR3: TGTGCCAGCAGCCGGGTAGGCAGCAATCAGCCCCAGCATTTT. The encoded protein is CASSRVGSNQPQHF.

V usage is TRBV15 and J usage is TRBJ2-3, with TRBD2 matching over 8 bases. CDR1 and CDR2 from the germline V gene are LNHNV and YYDKDF (reference sequence). The CDR3 loop spans 15 amino acids. J lost 2 bases, V lost 2 bases, and 3 bases had no gene match. The CDR3: CATSRFSGATDTQYF. The CDR3, as DNA: TGTGCCACCAGCAGATTTAGCGGGGCCACAGATACGCAGTATTTT.

The chain links TRBV4-1 to TRBJ1-1, with D tentatively TRBD1 (5 bases). V shed 4 bases and J shed 1 base, with 10 bases lying between them. The CDR3 runs to 14 residues. CDR1 is MGHRA and CDR2 is YSYEKL in the germline V gene. As DNA, the CDR3 is TGCGCCAGCAGCCCGACAGAAGAGAACACTGAAGCTTTCTTT. It translates to CASSPTEENTEAFF.

The V and J genes are TRBV15 and TRBJ1-5; no clear D. The CDR3 has 16 amino acids. Germline CDR1 and CDR2: LNHNV and YYDKDF (reference sequence). V lost 5 bases, J lost 0 bases, and 14 bases lay in between. For the CDR3, the DNA is TGTGCCACCAGCCTGAGTCGAGTTTATAGCAATCAGCCCCAGCATTTT. Its translation: CATSLSRVYSNQPQHF.

This clone was detected only a few times. The chain has TRBV2 and TRBJ1-5; perhaps TRBD1 as D (6 bases). This CDR3 contains 15 residues. Trimming cost V 6 bases and J 3 bases, with 15 bases left between them. The germline CDR1 and CDR2 sequences are SNHLY and FYNNEI. For the CDR3, the DNA is TGTGCCAGCAGGGGGGGGCAGGCCCTCAATCAGCCCCAGCATTTT. Translated: CASRGGQALNQPQHF.

This clone was detected only a few times. The chain couples TRBV21-1 to TRBJ2-2; the table names TRBD1, a call not compared with the DNA. TRBV21-1 is reported as a pseudogene. The CDR3 consists of 20 residues. The CDR3 reads CASSTQYATMDSTNTGELFF. As DNA, the CDR3 is TGTGCCAGCAGCACACAATATGCCACAATGGACAGCACGAACACCGGGGAGCTGTTTTTT.

The CDR3, as DNA: TGTGCCAGCAGCTTGGGGGCCGCATACAATGAGCAGTTCTTC. Protein product: CASSLGAAYNEQFF. This chain uses TRBV11-3 with TRBJ2-1; D might be TRBD1 (6 bases). Germline assignment: CDR1 SGHNT and CDR2 YENEEA. The CDR3 sequence is 14 residues long. The V end lost 3 bases, the J end lost 4 bases, and 10 bases lay between the germline ends.

This rearrangement joins TRBV5-1 to TRBJ1-1, with D unresolved. Per the germline V gene, CDR1 is SGHRS and CDR2 is YFSETQ. The CDR3 consists of 15 residues. Trimming took 1 base from V and 2 from J, leaving 12 bases between them. As DNA, the CDR3 is TGCGCCAGCAGCTTGAGCTCGGCGGGCAACACTGAAGCTTTCTTT. Protein: CASSLSSAGNTEAFF.

The chain employs TRBV11-3 and TRBJ2-5; possible D gene TRBD2, 6 bases. The V gene lost 1 base and the J gene lost 1 base, with 13 bases spanning the gap. This CDR3 has 16 amino acids. Germline V CDR1 and CDR2: SGHNT, YENEEA. Written as DNA, the CDR3 is TGTGCCAGCAGCTTAGGGGGGGTTTCAGGCCAAGAGACCCAGTACTTC. This translates into CASSLGGVSGQETQYF.

V is TRBV2 and J is TRBJ1-2; no clear D gene. The CDR3 spans 13 residues. V was trimmed by 6 bases and J by 8 bases, leaving 16 bases between them. CDR1 is SNHLY, CDR2 FYNNEI, per germline. CDR3 loop: CASREDGLRGYTF. DNA of the CDR3: TGTGCCAGCAGGGAGGACGGGTTGAGGGGCTACACCTTC.

V and J are TRBV3-1 (or the pseudogene TRBV3-2) and TRBJ2-7; 7 bases agree with TRBD2. The germline gives CDR1 LGHDT, CDR2 YNNKEL (reference sequence). The CDR3 is made up of 15 amino acids. The J segment lost 1 base and the V segment lost 7 bases, leaving 10 bases of the junction unmatched. The CDR3 DNA reads TGTGCCAGCACCCCACGGGGGGAAAAATCCTACGAGCAGTACTTC. Translating it yields CASTPRGEKSYEQYF.

This chain links TRBV7-9 with TRBJ1-6, with 8 bases aligning to TRBD1. J was trimmed by 9 bases and V by 6 bases; bases with no gene match: 10. The CDR3 totals 15 residues. Germline V gene sequence: CDR1 SEHNR, CDR2 FQNEAQ (reference sequence). The CDR3 loop reads CASRDGQGLASPLHF. For the CDR3, the DNA is TGTGCCAGCAGAGATGGACAGGGTTTGGCTTCACCCCTCCACTTT.

Written as DNA, the CDR3 is TGTGCCGTACAGGGTTTTGGTCAGCCCCAGCATTTT. This encodes CAVQGFGQPQHF. This sequence joins TRBV6-5 and TRBJ1-5, with D possibly being TRBD1 (6 bases). Germline V gives CDR1 MNHEY, CDR2 SVGAGI. The CDR3 runs to 12 residues. Trimming shortened V by 11 bases and J by 6 bases, and 14 bases separated the two germline ends.

The chain is built from TRBV6-1 and TRBJ1-5; TRBD1 is a possible D gene (6 bases). Trimming removed 2 bases from V and 9 bases from J, with 14 bases in between. The CDR3 has 14 amino acids. Germline V CDR1 and CDR2: MNHNS, SASEGT. The CDR3 protein is CASSETRQERPQHF. The CDR3 DNA reads TGTGCCAGCAGTGAAACCCGACAGGAGAGGCCCCAGCATTTT.

In regard to this clone: Other DNA sequences in the same sample also yield this CDR3. V usage is TRBV12-3 or TRBV12-4 and J usage is TRBJ1-1; weak D call: TRBD1 (5 bases). CDR3 length equals 13 residues. Trimming shortened V by 3 bases and J by 1 base, and 6 bases separated the two germline ends. The CDR3 DNA sequence: TGTGCCAGCAGTTTCGGGGGGAACACTGAAGCTTTCTTT. It is translated as CASSFGGNTEAFF.

The rearrangement uses TRBV18 and TRBJ1-1, with no clear D. Trimming took 2 bases from V and 3 from J, leaving 7 bases between them. CDR3 length: 13 amino acids. Germline CDR1 reads KGHSH; CDR2 reads LQKENI. As DNA, the CDR3 is TGTGCCAGCTCACCAATATCGGACACTGAAGCTTTCTTT. Its protein product is CASSPISDTEAFF.

J is TRBJ1-5 and V is TRBV11-2, with a possible D match to TRBD1 (5 bases). V gave up 2 bases and J gave up 4 bases, with 15 bases separating them. Per the germline V gene, CDR1 is SGHAT and CDR2 is FQNNGV. This CDR3 contains 16 residues. In DNA, the CDR3 is TGTGCCAGCAGCTTAAATTCGGCAGGGCGAAATCAGCCCCAGCATTTT. Translating it yields CASSLNSAGRNQPQHF.

In its sample, this clone was seen once. The rearrangement joins TRBV5-6 to TRBJ2-5, with TRBD2 identical over 8 bases. V lost 3 bases, J lost 5 bases, and 6 bases stayed unmatched. The CDR3 extends over 14 amino acids. Germline-derived CDR1 and CDR2 are SGHDT and YYEEEE. Written as DNA, the CDR3 is TGTGCCAGCAGCTCATTAGCGGGGTTGGAGACCCAGTACTTC. Encoded protein: CASSSLAGLETQYF.

This clone was counted once. The chain couples TRBV14 to TRBJ1-2; D unresolved. CDR3 length: 16 residues. The V end was cut by 4 bases, the J end by 4 bases, with 19 bases between. The germline CDR1 and CDR2 sequences are SGHDN and FVKESK. CDR3 sequence (DNA): TGTGCCAGCAGCCCAGGTCGAACGGGGAACCTCTATGGCTACACCTTC. As protein: CASSPGRTGNLYGYTF.